This T cell receptor (beta chain) was recorded in a study of early T cells in non-severe SARS-CoV-2 infection. This CDR3 contains 17 residues. Trimming removed 6 bases from V and 0 bases from J, with 18 bases in between. The germline V gene encodes CDR1 MNHEY and CDR2 SVGEGT. Molecules of cDNA were individually given unique molecular identifiers that were attached to them. TCRdb passed the 5' RACE reads through MiXCR, listing each CDR3 protein once. The data contain 80,000 or so distinct CDR3 sequences, about 14% of them singletons. The receptor comes from an adult who was a healthcare worker with PCR-confirmed SARS-CoV-2 infection or an uninfected control (not recorded which). Sequencing input: whole blood. V and J are TRBV6-2 or TRBV6-3 and TRBJ2-1, with TRBD1 as a possible D gene (6 bases). The chain's CDR3 is CASRSTRQASSYNEQFF. CDR3 coding DNA: TGTGCCAGCAGATCCACCCGACAGGCAAGCTCCTACAATGAGCAGTTCTTC.